These 17 T cell receptor beta chains were sequenced from one sample in a study of chemoradiotherapy in HPV16-positive cancers. The method was immunoSEQ multiplex PCR; TCRdb's version includes in-frame clones alone and lacks a portion of them. The sample lists 30,000 to 40,000 clones; 92% were seen once. The specimen was blood, collected from a patient who underwent chemoradiotherapy. The source is a human donor with HPV-associated anogenital cancer.

This chain uses TRBV5-4 with TRBJ1-4, with TRBD1 matching 9 bases. J lost 5 bases, V lost 4 bases, and 6 bases had no gene match. Germline V gives CDR1 SGHNT, CDR2 YYREEE (reference sequence). The CDR3 consists of 15 residues. CDR3 amino acids: CASSPTGTGNEKLFF. The DNA for the CDR3 is TGTGCCAGCAGCCCAACGGGGACAGGGAATGAAAAACTGTTTTTT.

V is TRBV30 and J is TRBJ1-1; tentative D call: TRBD1 (5 bases). Looked up from germline, CDR1 is GTSNPN and CDR2 is SVGIG (reference sequence). The CDR3 consists of 11 residues. The V gene lost 4 bases and the J gene lost 6 bases, with 9 bases spanning the gap. The CDR3 DNA reads TGTGCCTGGAACCGGGGGGCTGAAGCTTTCTTT. Translating gives CAWNRGAEAFF.

V gene TRBV6-5 combines with J gene TRBJ1-3; 8 bases align to TRBD1. CDR3 size: 14 residues. CDR1 and CDR2 from the germline V gene are MNHEY and SVGAGI. J gave up 3 bases and V 5 bases, and 3 bases lay outside the gene matches. This CDR3 is CASSGQGFGNTIYF. The CDR3, as DNA: TGTGCCAGCAGTGGACAGGGTTTTGGAAACACCATATATTTT.

The chain combines TRBV14 with TRBJ2-1, with 7 bases fitting TRBD2. This CDR3 spans 16 amino acids. The trim removed 2 bases at V and 3 bases at J, leaving 7 bases unmatched. The germline V gene has CDR1 SGHDN and CDR2 FVKESK. Written as DNA, the CDR3 is TGTGCCAGCAGCCAACGAGCGGGGCCCTACTACAATGAGCAGTTCTTC. Its protein product is CASSQRAGPYYNEQFF.

The chain combines TRBV5-1 with TRBJ2-7; no clear D. With 1 base removed from V and 3 bases from J, the gap between germline ends came to 5 bases. This CDR3 is built from 12 residues. Germline V gene lookup returns CDR1 SGHRS and CDR2 YFSETQ. CDR3 sequence: CASSLNSYEQYF. The DNA of the CDR3 is TGCGCCAGCAGCTTGAACAGCTACGAGCAGTACTTC.

The J gene is TRBJ1-1, the V gene TRBV18; 7 bases fit TRBD1. V gave up 1 base and J gave up 3 bases; unmatched junction bases: 5. The germline V gene has CDR1 KGHSH and CDR2 LQKENI. The CDR3 has 15 residues. The CDR3 region is CASSPQQGLDTEAFF. In nucleotides, the CDR3 is TGTGCCAGCTCACCACAACAGGGGCTGGACACTGAAGCTTTCTTT.

The genes are TRBV5-1 and TRBJ2-7; D gene uncertain. The CDR3 runs to 13 residues. Germline V gene lookup returns CDR1 SGHRS and CDR2 YFSETQ. Trimming stripped 0 bases from V and 5 bases from J, with 9 bases between. CDR3 region: CASSLGPLDEQYF. In nucleotides, the CDR3 is TGCGCCAGCAGCTTGGGTCCGCTAGACGAGCAGTACTTC.

The rearrangement links TRBV19 to TRBJ1-5; unclear D gene. The CDR3 extends over 16 amino acids. The V end was cut by 5 bases, the J end by 7 bases, with 21 bases between. CDR1 and CDR2 from the germline V gene are LNHDA and SQIVND (reference sequence). The CDR3 here is CASSASSMWKGQPQHF. CDR3 bases: TGTGCCAGTAGTGCCTCGTCCATGTGGAAGGGACAGCCCCAGCATTTT. The full variable domain, with the rest looked up from reference TRBV19 and TRBJ1-5, is DGGITQSPKYLFRKEGQNVTLSCEQNLNHDAMYWYRQDPGQGLRLIYYSQIVNDFQKGDIAEGYSVSREKKESFPLTVTSAQKNPTAFYLCASSASSMWKGQPQHFGDGTRLSIL.

The gene calls are TRBV2 and TRBJ2-7; TRBD1 is a possible D gene (6 bases). Trimming removed 6 bases from V and 4 bases from J, with 10 bases in between. The CDR3 is 12 amino acids. CDR1 SNHLY and CDR2 FYNNEI come from the germline V gene. The chain's CDR3 is CASRIQGYEQYF. Here the CDR3 DNA reads TGTGCCAGCAGAATCCAGGGGTACGAGCAGTACTTC.

V gene TRBV7-2 combines with J gene TRBJ2-3, with 12 bases lining up with TRBD2. There are 16 residues in the CDR3. CDR1 is SGHTA, CDR2 FQGNSA, per germline. V lost 3 bases, J lost 5 bases, and 6 bases stayed unmatched. CDR3 nucleotide sequence: TGTGCCAGCAGCTTGGCTAGCGGGGGGGCCAGAGATACGCAGTATTTT. This translates into CASSLASGGARDTQYF.

The J gene is TRBJ1-1, the V gene TRBV6-6; D may be TRBD1 (6 bases). Per the germline V gene, CDR1 is MNHNY and CDR2 is SVGAGI (reference sequence). The CDR3 covers 13 residues. The V end was cut by 5 bases, the J end by 7 bases, with 14 bases between. The CDR3 protein is CASSPGQRFEAFF. CDR3 nucleotides: TGTGCCAGCAGTCCCGGACAGCGTTTTGAAGCTTTCTTT.

This rearrangement joins TRBV28 to TRBJ2-2; 8 positions agree with TRBD1. Trimming removed 4 bases from V and 4 bases from J; junction bases left unmatched: 8. Germline V CDR1 and CDR2: MDHEN, SYDVKM. This CDR3 has 16 residues. The CDR3 here is CASSSGQGRGTGELFF. The CDR3 DNA follows: TGTGCCAGCAGTTCTGGACAGGGTCGAGGCACCGGGGAGCTGTTTTTT.

This chain joins TRBV28 and TRBJ1-6, with a weak D call TRBD1 (5 bases). V was clipped by 6 bases and J by 7 bases, with 13 bases between them. The germline V gene encodes CDR1 MDHEN and CDR2 SYDVKM. The CDR3 is 14 amino acids. The CDR3 nucleotides read TGTGCCAGCAGGCCGGGGCAGCCGAATTCACCCCTCCACTTT. Residues: CASRPGQPNSPLHF.

The V and J genes are TRBV5-1 and TRBJ2-1, with 11 bases lining up with TRBD2. The CDR3 covers 17 residues. CDR1 and CDR2 (germline): SGHRS, YFSETQ. Trimming removed 2 bases from V and 0 bases from J; junction bases left unmatched: 4. The CDR3 DNA is TGCGCCAGCAGCTTTACTAGCGGGGGAAGCTCCTACAATGAGCAGTTCTTC. Its protein product is CASSFTSGGSSYNEQFF.

The V and J genes are TRBV5-4 and TRBJ2-2, with TRBD1 identical over 9 bases. With 4 bases clipped from V and 5 bases from J, the junction kept 12 bases outside the gene matches. The V gene's germline CDR1 is SGHNT and CDR2 YYREEE (reference sequence). CDR3 size: 17 residues. The CDR3 here is CASSPIQDRGGTGELFF. The CDR3 region has the DNA TGTGCCAGCAGCCCAATCCAGGACAGGGGAGGAACCGGGGAGCTGTTTTTT.

The chain uses TRBV5-4 and TRBJ2-1, with D tentatively TRBD2 (6 bases). Germline-derived CDR1 and CDR2 are SGHNT and YYREEE (reference sequence). Trimming left V 4 bases short and J 5 bases short, with 19 bases between. This CDR3 has 16 amino acids. The CDR3 sequence is CASSAASGRRDNEQFF. CDR3 in DNA: TGTGCCAGCAGCGCCGCCAGCGGAAGGAGGGACAATGAGCAGTTCTTC. The full variable domain, rest sourced from reference TRBV5-4 and TRBJ2-1, is ETGVTQSPTHLIKTRGQQVTLRCSSQSGHNTVSWYQQALGQGPQFIFQYYREEENGRGNFPPRFSGLQFPNYSSELNVNALELDDSALYLCASSAASGRRDNEQFFGPGTRLTVL.

The chain joins TRBV11-3 to TRBJ2-1, with 8 bases identical to TRBD2. This CDR3 has 13 amino acids. V gave up 8 bases and J gave up 4 bases; unmatched junction bases: 4. CDR1 and CDR2 from the germline V gene are SGHNT and YENEEA. This CDR3 reads CASREGLYNEQFF. CDR3 nucleotides: TGTGCCAGCCGGGAGGGCCTATACAATGAGCAGTTCTTC.